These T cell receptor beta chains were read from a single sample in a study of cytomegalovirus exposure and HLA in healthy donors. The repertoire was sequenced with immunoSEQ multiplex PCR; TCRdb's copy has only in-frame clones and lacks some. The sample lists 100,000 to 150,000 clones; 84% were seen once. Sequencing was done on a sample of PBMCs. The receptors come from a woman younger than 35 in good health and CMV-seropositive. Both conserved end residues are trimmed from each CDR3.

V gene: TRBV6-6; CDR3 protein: ASSPGQGINQPQH
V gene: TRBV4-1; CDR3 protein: ASSFTGGVGNQPQH
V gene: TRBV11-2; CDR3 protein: ASSPPEQGAVGTQY
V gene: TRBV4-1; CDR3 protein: ASSQGRGQGNYGYT
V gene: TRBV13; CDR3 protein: ASSLGRSPLH
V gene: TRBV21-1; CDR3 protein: ASSKRYEQY
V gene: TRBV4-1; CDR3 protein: ASSQRLAYEQY
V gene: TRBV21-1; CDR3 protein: ASLARLNTGELF
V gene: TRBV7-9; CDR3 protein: SSSTAGQPQH
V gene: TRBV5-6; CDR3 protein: ASSFPNTDTQY
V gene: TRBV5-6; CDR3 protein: ASSNSLNEKLF
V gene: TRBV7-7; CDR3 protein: ASSPGLAGGTQY
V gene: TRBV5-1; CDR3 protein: ASNNLGTSGTDTQY
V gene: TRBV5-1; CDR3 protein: ASSPTSGGSAYWETQY
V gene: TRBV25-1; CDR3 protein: ASSDGQDKNIQY
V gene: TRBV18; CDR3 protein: ASSSMLKFRRGNTIY
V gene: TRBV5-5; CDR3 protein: ASSFETMNTEAF
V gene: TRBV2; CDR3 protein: ARGGGGANVLT
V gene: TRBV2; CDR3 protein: ASRLGGTGNTEAF
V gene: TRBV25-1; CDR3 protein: ASSDFRDKNEKLF
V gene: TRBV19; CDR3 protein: ASSMGREQF
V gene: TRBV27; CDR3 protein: ASRPHGGIPNYGYT
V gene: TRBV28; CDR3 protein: ASSFERGAAYEQY
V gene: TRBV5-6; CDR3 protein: ASSLKGRQETQY
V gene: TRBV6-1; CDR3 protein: ASSDYSSEGGYT
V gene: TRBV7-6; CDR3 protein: ASSAMEGASGTEAF
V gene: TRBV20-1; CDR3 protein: STRRGETQY
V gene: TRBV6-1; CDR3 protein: ASGGGAGENSPLH
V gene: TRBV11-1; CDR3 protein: ASSRGQGNSPLH
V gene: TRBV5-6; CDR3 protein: TSSLARETQY
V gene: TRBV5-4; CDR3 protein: ASSKGTGDNEQF
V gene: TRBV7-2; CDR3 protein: ASSLRGAGGSETQY
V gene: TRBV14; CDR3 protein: ASSRGTGGDGYT
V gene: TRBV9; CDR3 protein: ASSFTGGNTDTQY
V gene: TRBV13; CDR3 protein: ASSQSGGAGIYEQY
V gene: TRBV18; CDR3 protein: ASSETAYEQY
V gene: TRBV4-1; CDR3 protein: ASSPRTSGGLSYNEQF
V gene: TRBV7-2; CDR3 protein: ASSFRQENEQF
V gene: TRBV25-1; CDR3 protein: ASSGRGQGHTGELF
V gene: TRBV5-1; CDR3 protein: ASSSQDALPEAF
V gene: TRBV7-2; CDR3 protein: ASSWTGGTEAF
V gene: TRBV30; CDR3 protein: AWGNRVCNQPQH
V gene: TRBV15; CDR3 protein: ATHPGLRDNEQF
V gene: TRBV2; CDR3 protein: ASSLQRQETQY
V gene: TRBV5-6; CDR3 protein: ASSLVGREIETQY
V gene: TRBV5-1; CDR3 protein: ASSPIQGASYEQY
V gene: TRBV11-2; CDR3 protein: ASSSGTLPGGTQY
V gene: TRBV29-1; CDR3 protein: SVEEGTGDYEQY
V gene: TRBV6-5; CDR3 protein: ASTRRPNQPQH
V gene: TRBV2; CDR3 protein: ASSQGVNTGELF
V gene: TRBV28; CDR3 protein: ASSLSGVYGYT
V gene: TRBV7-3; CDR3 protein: ASSSQGGGETQY
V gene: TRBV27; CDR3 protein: ASSLRLAGGADTQY
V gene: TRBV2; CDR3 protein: ASSEQGAINEQF
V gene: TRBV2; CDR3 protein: ASNTDRDKKLF